Detailed here is one T cell receptor (beta chain). Extraction of around 2 micrograms of genomic DNA from cryopreserved PBMCs supplied material for TCR beta libraries. TCRdb's copy holds only in-frame clones and misses some; the assay was immunoSEQ multiplex PCR. The sample has 100,000 to 150,000 clones; approximately 83% are singletons. The data originate from a study of cytotoxic CD8 clonotypes in ibrutinib-treated CLL. Background on the study: In all, under twelve patients were relapsed/refractory, some 14 were treatment-naive and around 17 were IGHV unmutated. The taking of response samples occurred after a median roughly 11 months of treatment, with a range of 6 to 36. Mean yields were around 260,000 productive templates and some 90,000 productive rearrangements per sample.

CDR3 length equals 19 residues. The TCR sequence derives from a human donor with chronic lymphocytic leukemia. Sequenced here: PBMCs, sampled after 24 months of ibrutinib treatment. The chain uses TRBV21-1 and TRBJ2-7; TRBD1 is taken as the D call from the table, unchecked against the DNA. TRBV21-1 is annotated as a pseudogene. The CDR3, as DNA: TGTGCCAGCAGCAAAGGGAACCGGGACAGACCCTTCGGCGGTTACGAGCAGTACTTC. This sequence encodes CASSKGNRDRPFGGYEQYF.